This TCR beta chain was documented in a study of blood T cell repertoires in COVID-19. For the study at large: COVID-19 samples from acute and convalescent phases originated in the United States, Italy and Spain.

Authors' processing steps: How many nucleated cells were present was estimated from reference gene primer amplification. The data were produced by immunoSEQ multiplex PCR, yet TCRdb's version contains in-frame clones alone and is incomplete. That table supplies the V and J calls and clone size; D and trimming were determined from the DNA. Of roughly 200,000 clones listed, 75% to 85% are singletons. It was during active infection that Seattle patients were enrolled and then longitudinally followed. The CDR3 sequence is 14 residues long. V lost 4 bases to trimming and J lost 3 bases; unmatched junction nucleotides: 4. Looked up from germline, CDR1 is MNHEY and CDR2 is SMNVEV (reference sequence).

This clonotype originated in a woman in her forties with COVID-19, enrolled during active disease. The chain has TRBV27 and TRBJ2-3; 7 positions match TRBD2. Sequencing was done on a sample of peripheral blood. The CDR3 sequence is CASSWASGTDTQYF. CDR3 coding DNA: TGTGCCAGCAGTTGGGCTAGCGGAACAGATACGCAGTATTTT.